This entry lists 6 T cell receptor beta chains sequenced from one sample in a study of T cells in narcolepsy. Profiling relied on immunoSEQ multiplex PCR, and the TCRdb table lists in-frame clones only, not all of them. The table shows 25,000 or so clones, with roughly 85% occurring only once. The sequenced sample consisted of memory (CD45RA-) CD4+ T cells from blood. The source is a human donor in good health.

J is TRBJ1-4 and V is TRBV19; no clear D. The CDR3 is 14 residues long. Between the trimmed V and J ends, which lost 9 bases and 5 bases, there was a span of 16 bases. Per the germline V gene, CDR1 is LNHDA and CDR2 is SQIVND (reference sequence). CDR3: CASEGGSRNEKLFF. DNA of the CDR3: TGTGCCAGCGAAGGCGGTTCTCGAAATGAAAAACTGTTTTTT. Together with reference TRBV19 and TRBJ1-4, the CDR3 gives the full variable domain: DGGITQSPKYLFRKEGQNVTLSCEQNLNHDAMYWYRQDPGQGLRLIYYSQIVNDFQKGDIAEGYSVSREKKESFPLTVTSAQKNPTAFYLCASEGGSRNEKLFFGSGTQLSVL.

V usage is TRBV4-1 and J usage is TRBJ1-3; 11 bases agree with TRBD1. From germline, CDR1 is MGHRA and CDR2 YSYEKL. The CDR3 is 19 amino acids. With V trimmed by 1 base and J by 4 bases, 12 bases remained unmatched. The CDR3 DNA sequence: TGCGCCAGCAGCCAAGGACCGGGACAGGGGGTGTCGGAAGGAAACACCATATATTTT. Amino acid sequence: CASSQGPGQGVSEGNTIYF.

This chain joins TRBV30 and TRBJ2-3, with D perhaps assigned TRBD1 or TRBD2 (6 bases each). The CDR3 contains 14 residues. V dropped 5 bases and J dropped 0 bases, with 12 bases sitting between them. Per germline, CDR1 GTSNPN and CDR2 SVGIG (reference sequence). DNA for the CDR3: TGTGCCTGGGCAAGGGGGGAGAGCACAGATACGCAGTATTTT. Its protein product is CAWARGESTDTQYF.

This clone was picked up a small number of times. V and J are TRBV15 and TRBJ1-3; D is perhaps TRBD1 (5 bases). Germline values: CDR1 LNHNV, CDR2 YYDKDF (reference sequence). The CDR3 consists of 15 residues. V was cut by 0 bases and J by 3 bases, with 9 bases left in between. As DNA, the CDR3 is TGTGCCACCAGCAGAGATTCCAGGGTTGGAAACACCATATATTTT. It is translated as CATSRDSRVGNTIYF.

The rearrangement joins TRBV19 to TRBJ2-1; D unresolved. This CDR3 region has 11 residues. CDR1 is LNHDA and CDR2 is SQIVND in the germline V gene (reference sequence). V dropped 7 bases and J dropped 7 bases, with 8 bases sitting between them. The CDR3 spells CASTLRNEQFF. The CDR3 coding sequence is TGTGCCAGTACTTTGAGAAATGAGCAGTTCTTC.

CDR3 protein: CASSDTGQGSSYEQYF. DNA of the CDR3: TGTGCCAGCAGTGACACAGGACAGGGCAGCTCCTACGAGCAGTACTTC. The chain couples TRBV25-1 to TRBJ2-7, with TRBD1 matching over 8 bases. The CDR3 is made up of 16 amino acids. The germline CDR1 and CDR2 sequences are MGHDK and SYGVNS. V lost 3 bases and J lost 0; bases outside the gene matches: 7.